Listed here are 4 T cell receptor beta chains from one sample, sequenced in a study of blood T cell repertoires in COVID-19. Method: immunoSEQ multiplex PCR; TCRdb's copy keeps in-frame clones and lacks some. The sample carries 150,000 to 200,000 clones, more than 70% recorded once. Specimen: peripheral blood. These receptors originate from a man in his forties with active or convalescent COVID-19.

This sequence joins TRBV28 and TRBJ1-3; no clear D. The germline V gene has CDR1 MDHEN and CDR2 SYDVKM. The CDR3 length is 17 residues. The V end lost 3 bases, the J end lost 0 bases, and 15 bases lay between the germline ends. The CDR3 here is CASSFSFRGSSGNTIYF. CDR3 coding DNA: TGTGCCAGCAGTTTTAGTTTCCGAGGGAGCTCTGGAAACACCATATATTTT.

CDR3 bases: TGTGCCAGCAGCTTAGTAATAGCGGGAGGTCCCGAGCAGTACTTC. Translated: CASSLVIAGGPEQYF. J is TRBJ2-7 and V is TRBV11-3, with TRBD2 identical over 10 bases. CDR1 is SGHNT, CDR2 YENEEA, per germline. V shed 1 base, J shed 6 bases, and the junction held 6 bases outside the gene matches. The CDR3 is made up of 15 amino acids.

This chain connects TRBV6-5 to TRBJ1-5; D perhaps matches TRBD1 (5 bases). CDR1 is MNHEY and CDR2 is SVGAGI in the germline V gene. The CDR3 contains 14 residues. V lost 6 bases, J lost 6 bases, and 15 bases lay in between. CDR3 sequence: CASSPSTALQPQHF. The CDR3 region has the DNA TGTGCCAGCAGCCCCTCGACAGCCCTTCAGCCCCAGCATTTT.

The chain has TRBV5-5 and TRBJ1-5; D ambiguous. Germline-derived CDR1 and CDR2 are SGHKS and YYEKEE (reference sequence). This CDR3 is built from 16 residues. Deletions cut 0 bases from V and 4 bases from J, with 14 bases between. The CDR3: CASSLAGTQSNQPQHF. For the CDR3, the DNA is TGTGCCAGCAGCTTGGCTGGTACTCAATCGAATCAGCCCCAGCATTTT. The complete variable domain, with remaining parts taken from reference TRBV5-5 and TRBJ1-5, reads DAGVTQSPTHLIKTRGQQVTLRCSPISGHKSVSWYQQVLGQGPQFIFQYYEKEERGRGNFPDRFSARQFPNYSSELNVNALLLGDSALYLCASSLAGTQSNQPQHFGDGTRLSIL.